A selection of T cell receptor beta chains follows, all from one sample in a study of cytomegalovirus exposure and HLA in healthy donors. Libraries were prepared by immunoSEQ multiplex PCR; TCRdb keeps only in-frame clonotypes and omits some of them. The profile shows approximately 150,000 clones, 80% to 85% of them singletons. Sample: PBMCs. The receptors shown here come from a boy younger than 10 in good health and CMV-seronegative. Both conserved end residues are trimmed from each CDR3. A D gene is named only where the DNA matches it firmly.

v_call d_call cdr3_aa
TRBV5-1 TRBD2 ASSFRGGRDEQY
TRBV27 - ASSLGQLYEQY
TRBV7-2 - ASSHRTGETQY
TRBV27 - ASSLGGTTGETQY
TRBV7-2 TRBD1 ASSLAPGTGIETQY
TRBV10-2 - ASRSQKETQY
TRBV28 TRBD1 AMRKTGHYEQY
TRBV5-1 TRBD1 ASSLGQGGYGYT
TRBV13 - ASSGEGGEKKTNRNTIY
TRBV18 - ASSAGVSGGYT
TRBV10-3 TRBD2 AIRRTSGRAYEQY
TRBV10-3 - AIGRDRGGETQY
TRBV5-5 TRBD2 ASSLALAGGNYNEQF
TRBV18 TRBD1 ASSRQGDLRWWPQH
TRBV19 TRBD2 ASSIDAGVSTDTQY
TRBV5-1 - ASSLEGHNNSPLH
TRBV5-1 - ASNNGGPNYGYT
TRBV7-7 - ASSLGPEETQY
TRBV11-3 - ASSLDGQIPIAEQF
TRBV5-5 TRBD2 ASSQQGLARLEQF
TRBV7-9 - ASSPGVKNTDTQY
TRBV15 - ATSRDRLAQF
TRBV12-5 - ASGLRGYEQY
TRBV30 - AWSFSMIGGYGYT
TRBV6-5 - ASIGEGYEQY
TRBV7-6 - ASTGTTDTQY
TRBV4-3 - ASSHGVSYNEQF
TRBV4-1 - ASSQVSGFEQF
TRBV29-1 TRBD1 SGGQGPGNTGELF
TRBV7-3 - ASSPVSGQGNTIY
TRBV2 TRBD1 ASSGGTANSPLH
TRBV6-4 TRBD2 ASSDSAGGSDEQF
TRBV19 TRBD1 ASSQTGSGGELF
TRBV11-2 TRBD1 ASSRIRGDNEKLF
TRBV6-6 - ASKGGLTYEQY
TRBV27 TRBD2 ASSPWTSGSSYEQY
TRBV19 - ASSIGGLGEKLF
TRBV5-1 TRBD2 ASSLGGSGSYEQY
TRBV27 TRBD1 ASSLRDRDNQPQH
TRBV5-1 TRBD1 ASSANRGNGYT
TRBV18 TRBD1 ASSALQGGRRSGNTIY
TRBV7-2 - ASQTSSSYNSPLH
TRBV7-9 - ASSFGGGQPQH
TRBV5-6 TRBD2 ASIGTGTSSQETQY
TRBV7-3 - ASSKVGGHTEAF
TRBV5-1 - ASSSHRDTSTDTQY
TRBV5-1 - ASSPSSRGAEQY